This TCR beta chain was identified in a study of OX40 agonist ivuxolimab in advanced cancers. The study's findings and limits: At 0.1 to 3.0 mg/kg, CD4+ and CD8+ blood T cells expanded clonally by week 6. Determination of antigen specificity was not performed for the expanded peripheral T cells. People who partly responded at 0.1-3.0 mg/kg had some of the least clonal expansion seen.

With baseline, cycle 4 day 1, and cycle 7 day 1 as timepoints, blood was sampled. Of note for this clone: Its antigen remains unknown.

V lost 1 base, J lost 0 bases, and 11 bases lay in between. The CDR3 length is 16 residues. Germline V lookup: CDR1 SGHDT, CDR2 YYEEEE. Profiling relied on immunoSEQ multiplex PCR, and the TCRdb table lists in-frame clones only, not all of them. Of 60,000 to 65,000 clones in the sample, about 80% were seen once. This TCR was sampled from an adult with an advanced solid tumor such as melanoma, head and neck, liver or kidney cancer. Specimen: CD4+ or CD8+ T cells sorted from blood, collected in a trial of the OX40 agonist ivuxolimab. The chain is built from TRBV5-6 and TRBJ1-5; D gene uncertain. The CDR3 sequence: CASSLTGTYSNQPQHF. The CDR3 DNA reads as TGTGCCAGCAGCTTGACGGGTACTTATAGCAATCAGCCCCAGCATTTT.